This is a list of T cell receptor beta chains from one sample in a study of blood T cells in healthy people across ages. TCRdb called the 5' RACE reads again in MiXCR, with one record for every CDR3 protein. The sample lists 700,000 to 950,000 distinct CDR3 sequences, approximately 39% occurring once. The sample comprised blood. These receptors were taken from a woman aged 55 to 70 in good health. CDR3s include the opening cysteine and the closing phenylalanine or tryptophan. Fields, in order: CDR3 DNA, CDR3 protein, D gene, V gene, clone size, J gene. A D gene is named only where the DNA matches it firmly. Only some rows state a clone size, as once, few, many or a class for expanded clones.

DNA: TGTGCCACCGCCGGGACAGGGTCCAGGGAGCAGTACTTC
CDR3: CATAGTGSREQYF
D: TRBD1
V: TRBV24-1
size: -
J: TRBJ2-5

DNA: TGTGCCAGCAGCCAAAACAGGGAAATCTCTAATGGCTACACCTTC
CDR3: CASSQNREISNGYTF
D: -
V: TRBV14
size: few
J: TRBJ1-2

DNA: TGCAGCGTTGAAGATAGCGCAGCGGGAGTGGCGGAGCAGTACTTC
CDR3: CSVEDSAAGVAEQYF
D: TRBD2
V: TRBV29-1
size: -
J: TRBJ2-5

DNA: TGCGCCAGCAGCCAAGAGGGGCAGAACTCCTACGAGCAGTACTTC
CDR3: CASSQEGQNSYEQYF
D: -
V: TRBV4-3
size: few
J: TRBJ2-7

DNA: TGTGCCATCAGTGGACTAGCGGGCGTACAAGAGACCCAGTACTTC
CDR3: CAISGLAGVQETQYF
D: TRBD2
V: TRBV10-3
size: many
J: TRBJ2-5

DNA: TGTGCCAGCAGCACCGGGATCGGACTTGACCAGCAGTACTTC
CDR3: CASSTGIGLDQQYF
D: -
V: TRBV7-9
size: few
J: TRBJ2-7

DNA: TGCAGTGCTAGAGATTGGCGTAGGGGGCGCAGCAATCAGCCCCAGCATTTT
CDR3: CSARDWRRGRSNQPQHF
D: TRBD1
V: TRBV20-1
size: -
J: TRBJ1-5

DNA: TGTGCCAGCAGTTTCTCCAGGACAGTAAACCCCAATGAGCAGTTCTTC
CDR3: CASSFSRTVNPNEQFF
D: -
V: TRBV12-3/TRBV12-4
size: -
J: TRBJ2-1

DNA: TGCGCCAGCAGCGTAGAAATACCTTACGAGCAGTACTTC
CDR3: CASSVEIPYEQYF
D: -
V: TRBV5-1
size: -
J: TRBJ2-7

DNA: TGCAGTGCTAGAGGGGCGGCTAGCGGGGTGGCCTACGAGCAGTACTTC
CDR3: CSARGAASGVAYEQYF
D: TRBD2
V: TRBV20-1
size: many
J: TRBJ2-7

DNA: TGTGCCAGCAGCCAAGTGTCTGGGGTCACTGAAGCTTTCTTT
CDR3: CASSQVSGVTEAFF
D: -
V: TRBV14
size: few
J: TRBJ1-1

DNA: TGCAGTGCTGGCAGACCTAGCGGGAGGGCCGGGGAGACCCAGTACTTC
CDR3: CSAGRPSGRAGETQYF
D: TRBD2
V: TRBV20-1
size: -
J: TRBJ2-5

DNA: TGTGCCAGCAGCTTAGGTGGTAGAGGCCAACGTCCCAATGAGCAGTTCTTC
CDR3: CASSLGGRGQRPNEQFF
D: -
V: TRBV7-2
size: -
J: TRBJ2-1

DNA: TGTGCCAGCAGCGAGCGGTGGGGGTCACACAATGAGCAGTTCTTT
CDR3: CASSERWGSHNEQFF
D: -
V: TRBV6-2/TRBV6-3
size: -
J: TRBJ2-1

DNA: TGTGCCAGCAGTGGGGGACTAGCGGGGTTCACTAGCACAGATACGCAGTATTTT
CDR3: CASSGGLAGFTSTDTQYF
D: TRBD2
V: TRBV2
size: -
J: TRBJ2-3

DNA: TGTGCCAGCAGCTCGCGGACTAGCGGGGCAAAAAACATTCAGTACTTC
CDR3: CASSSRTSGAKNIQYF
D: TRBD2
V: TRBV7-2
size: -
J: TRBJ2-4

DNA: TGTGCCAGTTCCGCCGGGACAGGGTATGGCGAGCAGTACTTC
CDR3: CASSAGTGYGEQYF
D: TRBD1
V: TRBV27
size: few
J: TRBJ2-7

DNA: TGTGCCAGCAGTTCGAACCCGACCGGGACTAGCGTTACAGATACGCAGTATTTT
CDR3: CASSSNPTGTSVTDTQYF
D: TRBD2
V: TRBV6-5
size: once
J: TRBJ2-3

DNA: TGTGCCAGCAGTAGACGACAGATTCTAACAGAGACCCAGTACTTC
CDR3: CASSRRQILTETQYF
D: -
V: TRBV27
size: -
J: TRBJ2-5

DNA: TGTGCCAGTAGTATATTCGGGAGGGCCGCCGGGGAGCTGTTTTTT
CDR3: CASSIFGRAAGELFF
D: TRBD2
V: TRBV19
size: -
J: TRBJ2-2

DNA: TGTGCCAGCAGCCATCCCGGGACAGAGGGTAATTCACCCCTCCACTTT
CDR3: CASSHPGTEGNSPLHF
D: TRBD1
V: TRBV14
size: -
J: TRBJ1-6

DNA: TGTGCCAGCAGCCCCCCGGGGTGGCTAGCGGGAGCGGAGTTCTTC
CDR3: CASSPPGWLAGAEFF
D: TRBD2
V: TRBV7-2
size: -
J: TRBJ2-1

DNA: TGCAGCGTTGTCGGGGGCACAGATACGCAGTATTTT
CDR3: CSVVGGTDTQYF
D: -
V: TRBV29-1
size: few
J: TRBJ2-3

DNA: TGTGCCAGCAGTGAGGTACTAGCGGGAGCGAGTGAGCAGTTCTTC
CDR3: CASSEVLAGASEQFF
D: TRBD2
V: TRBV25-1
size: many
J: TRBJ2-1

DNA: TGTGCCAGCAGCCTGGGACTAGCGGGGGGACCCTACGAGCAGTACTTC
CDR3: CASSLGLAGGPYEQYF
D: TRBD2
V: TRBV5-6
size: many
J: TRBJ2-7

DNA: TGTGCCAGCAGTCCTAGGACAGGGGGCTCTCCGAAAAGGGAGACCCAGTACTTC
CDR3: CASSPRTGGSPKRETQYF
D: TRBD1
V: TRBV6-1
size: -
J: TRBJ2-5

DNA: TGCAGTGCTAGACCCGGAGGTCTAGGGCCCCAGCATTTT
CDR3: CSARPGGLGPQHF
D: -
V: TRBV20-1
size: -
J: TRBJ1-5

DNA: TGTGCCAGCAGTTCCGGTTCAGCGAATTCACCCCTCCACTTT
CDR3: CASSSGSANSPLHF
D: -
V: TRBV12-3/TRBV12-4
size: few
J: TRBJ1-6

DNA: TGTGCCAGCAGCCGCTTTAGCCAGGGGAATTCACCCCTCCACTTT
CDR3: CASSRFSQGNSPLHF
D: -
V: TRBV3-1
size: -
J: TRBJ1-6

DNA: TGTGCCAGCAGTTCGCGGATAGAGACCCAGTACTTC
CDR3: CASSSRIETQYF
D: -
V: TRBV28
size: few
J: TRBJ2-5

DNA: TGTGCCAGCAGCATCTCTAAGGACAATGAGCAGTTCTTC
CDR3: CASSISKDNEQFF
D: -
V: TRBV7-3
size: -
J: TRBJ2-1

DNA: TGCAGTGCTCAGGCGGGTGGGGGCAGAAACTATGGCAACACCTTC
CDR3: CSAQAGGGRNYGNTF
D: -
V: TRBV20-1
size: -
J: TRBJ1-2

DNA: TGTGCCAGCAGCCGACTAGCGGGAGTTTTCGAGACCCAGTACTTC
CDR3: CASSRLAGVFETQYF
D: TRBD2
V: TRBV7-2
size: few
J: TRBJ2-5

DNA: TGTGCCAGCAGCCAAGACGTACAGGGGCTCCCAAACACCATATATTTT
CDR3: CASSQDVQGLPNTIYF
D: TRBD1
V: TRBV4-2
size: -
J: TRBJ1-3

DNA: TGTACCAGCACCACATCCAGTTACGAGCAGTACTTC
CDR3: CTSTTSSYEQYF
D: -
V: TRBV6-6
size: -
J: TRBJ2-7

DNA: TGTGCCAGCAGTTACTCGACGGCAGGAGATTACTACAATGAGCAGTTCTTC
CDR3: CASSYSTAGDYYNEQFF
D: -
V: TRBV6-5
size: -
J: TRBJ2-1

DNA: TGCGCCAGCAGCAAGCAGGCGTTCACAGATACGCAGTATTTT
CDR3: CASSKQAFTDTQYF
D: -
V: TRBV5-1
size: -
J: TRBJ2-3

DNA: TGCGCCAGCAGCCAAATGGTGAGCTCCTACAATGAGCAGTTCTTC
CDR3: CASSQMVSSYNEQFF
D: -
V: TRBV4-3
size: -
J: TRBJ2-1

DNA: TGTGCCAGCTCACCAACATGGGCCCCGGGGCCCACCACAGATACGCAGTATTTT
CDR3: CASSPTWAPGPTTDTQYF
D: -
V: TRBV18
size: few
J: TRBJ2-3

DNA: TGTGCCAGCAGCCAAGGGTTCCGCTTGGAGCAGTACTTC
CDR3: CASSQGFRLEQYF
D: -
V: TRBV3-1
size: -
J: TRBJ2-5

DNA: TGTGCCAGCAGCACCGGGACAGGGTGTGGCTACACCTTC
CDR3: CASSTGTGCGYTF
D: TRBD1
V: TRBV7-2
size: -
J: TRBJ1-2

DNA: TGTGCCAGCAGCCCAACTTGGGGGACAGTTCCCGGGGAGCTGTTTTTT
CDR3: CASSPTWGTVPGELFF
D: TRBD1
V: TRBV7-2
size: -
J: TRBJ2-2